Shown below are 21 T cell receptor beta chains from a single sample sequenced in a study of T cells in Graves' hyperthyroidism and ophthalmopathy. TCR beta CDR3 sequences were amplified from RNA transcripts. HTBI primers drove first-round RT-PCR of the TCR CDR3. TCRdb processed the multiplex PCR reads anew with MiXCR; each CDR3 protein has one entry. The table has hundreds of thousands of distinct CDR3 sequences, more than 45% seen once; the top ten hold 8.2%. Source material: peripheral blood or thyroid tissue (not recorded which). These TCRs come from a woman aged 18-29 years with Graves' hyperthyroidism.

V and J are TRBV20-1 and TRBJ2-5; perhaps TRBD1 as D (6 bases). The V end lost 6 bases, the J end lost 5 bases, and 19 bases lay between the germline ends. The CDR3 runs to 14 residues. The germline gives CDR1 DFQATT, CDR2 SNEGSKA (reference sequence). CDR3 region: CSAAKQGISETQYF. CDR3 bases: TGCAGTGCCGCAAAACAGGGCATTTCGGAGACCCAGTACTTC.

V is TRBV25-1 and J is TRBJ1-2, with a possible D match to TRBD1 (5 bases). V was shortened by 6 bases and J by 7 bases, with 18 bases between the two germline ends. CDR3 size: 14 residues. Germline CDR1 reads MGHDK; CDR2 reads SYGVNS. Written as DNA, the CDR3 is TGTGCCAGCAGGTTAAGGGGAAAAAGGCTTGGCTACACCTTC. It encodes CASRLRGKRLGYTF.

V gene TRBV14 combines with J gene TRBJ2-5; TRBD2 matches 10 bases. The CDR3 has 15 amino acids. Per germline, CDR1 SGHDN and CDR2 FVKESK. V gave up 4 bases and J gave up 5 bases; unmatched junction bases: 7. The CDR3 is CASSPLAGARETQYF. CDR3 nucleotides: TGTGCCAGCAGCCCTCTAGCGGGAGCCAGGGAGACCCAGTACTTC.

This clonotype was seen a single time. The CDR3 nucleotides are TGTGCCAGCAGCTCGACTAGCGGTACGGTCGGCGAGCAGTACTTC. This codes for CASSSTSGTVGEQYF. The chain combines TRBV7-8 with TRBJ2-7, with 9 bases identical to TRBD2. CDR3 length: 15 residues. The V gene's germline CDR1 is SGHVS and CDR2 FQNEAQ. The V gene end was trimmed by 4 bases and the J gene end by 6 bases; junction bases not matched to a gene: 10. The full variable domain, rest sourced from reference TRBV7-8 and TRBJ2-7, is GAGVSQSPRYKVAKRGQDVALRCDPISGHVSLFWYQQALGQGPEFLTYFQNEAQLDKSGLPSDRFFAERPEGSVSTLKIQRTQQEDSAVYLCASSSTSGTVGEQYFGPGTRLTVT.

This chain joins TRBV12-3 or TRBV12-4 and TRBJ2-2, with TRBD2 identical over 7 bases. Trimming removed 7 bases from V and 7 bases from J; junction bases left unmatched: 12. The CDR3 length is 15 residues. The CDR3 here is CASTETGGAYGELFF. The DNA for the CDR3 is TGTGCCAGCACCGAGACGGGAGGAGCGTACGGGGAGCTGTTTTTT.

The chain combines TRBV11-3 with TRBJ1-6; weak D call: TRBD1 (6 bases). Germline lookup yields CDR1 SGHNT and CDR2 YENEEA. V was pared by 8 bases and J by 7 bases, with 21 bases between. This CDR3 spans 16 amino acids. In nucleotides, the CDR3 is TGTGCCAGCTCAGGACAGAACCTAAAGCGGAATTCACCCCTCCACTTT. Encoded protein: CASSGQNLKRNSPLHF.

The chain is built from TRBV12-3 or TRBV12-4 and TRBJ1-1; possible D gene TRBD1, 5 bases. The CDR3 length is 17 residues. Trimming removed 4 bases at V and 2 bases at J, with 20 bases between. This chain's CDR3 is CASSSTIRGQKNTEAFF. CDR3 DNA: TGTGCCAGCAGTTCGACAATCCGGGGCCAGAAAAACACTGAAGCTTTCTTT.

Notes on this clonotype: This may arise from a read error, as a much more abundant clone is one base away. The rearrangement uses TRBV11-2 and TRBJ2-7; D not resolved. Trimming removed 8 bases at V and 7 bases at J, with 12 bases between. The CDR3 is 11 amino acids. Germline CDR1 is SGHAT and CDR2 is FQNNGV. This CDR3 reads CASGTAREQYF. The CDR3 nucleotides are TGTGCCAGCGGCACCGCCAGGGAGCAGTACTTC.

In its sample, this clonotype was seen many times. This chain joins TRBV7-9 and TRBJ1-3; D remains unclear. V lost 1 base and J 0 bases, leaving 7 bases between the germline ends. Germline CDR1 reads SEHNR; CDR2 reads FQNEAQ (reference sequence). The CDR3 loop spans 15 amino acids. CDR3 sequence reads: CASSLGAVSGNTIYF. In nucleotides, the CDR3 is TGTGCCAGCAGCTTAGGGGCGGTCTCTGGAAACACCATATATTTT.

This rearrangement joins TRBV25-1 to TRBJ1-3; TRBD1 is a possible D gene (5 bases). This CDR3 contains 15 residues. The germline V gene encodes CDR1 MGHDK and CDR2 SYGVNS. CDR3 nucleotides: TGTGCTAGCCTCTGGGACCCTAGCTCTGGAAACACCATATATTTT. This codes for CASLWDPSSGNTIYF.

There are a few counts of this clonotype. The gene calls are TRBV20-1 and TRBJ1-5; D is ambiguous. The germline V and J ends were trimmed by 2 bases and 0 bases, with 5 bases remaining between them. Germline loops: CDR1 DFQATT, CDR2 SNEGSKA (reference sequence). The CDR3 covers 13 residues. CDR3 sequence reads: CSARRSSNQPQHF. As DNA, the CDR3 is TGCAGTGCTAGAAGGTCTAGCAATCAGCCCCAGCATTTT.

This clonotype was recorded a few times. CDR3: CSARATYEQYF. CDR3 DNA sequence: TGCAGTGCTAGAGCAACCTACGAGCAGTACTTC. The chain couples TRBV20-1 to TRBJ2-7; D is ambiguous. Deletions cut 1 base from V and 2 bases from J, with 3 bases between. Germline V gives CDR1 DFQATT, CDR2 SNEGSKA (reference sequence). The CDR3 contains 11 residues.

Comment on this clonotype: This may be a read error, as it is one base from a much larger clone. DNA for the CDR3: TGTGCCAGCAGTGAGATGGACAGGGTGAAGACCCAGTACTTC. Protein: CASSEMDRVKTQYF. The V call is TRBV2, the J call TRBJ2-5; 8 bases map to TRBD1. CDR1 is SNHLY and CDR2 is FYNNEI in the germline V gene. This CDR3 region has 14 residues. V lost 3 bases, J lost 6 bases, and 6 bases stayed unmatched.

This clonotype was seen a few times. The chain links TRBV19 to TRBJ1-1; TRBD1 matches 11 bases. The CDR3 totals 16 residues. J gave up 3 bases and V 7 bases, and 10 bases lay outside the gene matches. The germline V gene encodes CDR1 LNHDA and CDR2 SQIVND (reference sequence). The CDR3 here is CASIPGQGVGYTEAFF. In DNA form, the CDR3 reads TGTGCCAGTATCCCGGGACAGGGGGTCGGGTACACTGAAGCTTTCTTT.

In the case of this clonotype: Relative to the germline gene, one junction end is altered; a read error may explain this. The chain combines TRBV25-1 with TRBJ1-4, with D possibly matching TRBD1 (5 bases). Germline CDR1 is MGHDK and CDR2 is SYGVNS. This CDR3 has 12 amino acids. CDR3 in amino acids: CASTLQGEKLFF. CDR3 coding DNA: TGTGCTAGCACCCTCCAGGGTGAAAAACTGTTTTTT.

This clonotype was observed a few times. The chain combines TRBV24-1 with TRBJ2-5, with 7 nucleotides matching TRBD1. Trimming cost V 4 bases and J 5 bases; bases outside gene matches: 9. Germline loops: CDR1 KGHDR, CDR2 SFDVKD. The CDR3 loop spans 15 amino acids. As DNA, the CDR3 is TGTGCCACCAGTGAAACCTTCGACAGGGTGGAGACCCAGTACTTC. Translated: CATSETFDRVETQYF.

The J gene is TRBJ2-7, the V gene TRBV11-2; D is unclear. The CDR3 has 12 residues. Germline values: CDR1 SGHAT, CDR2 FQNNGV. Trimming removed 5 bases at V and 2 bases at J, with 7 bases between. The CDR3 sequence is CASSRNTYEQYF. CDR3 nucleotides: TGTGCCAGCAGCCGAAATACCTACGAGCAGTACTTC.

The sample holds a few counts of this clonotype. V is TRBV20-1 and J is TRBJ2-7; 8 bases match TRBD2. Germline lookup yields CDR1 DFQATT and CDR2 SNEGSKA (reference sequence). J gave up 6 bases and V 6 bases, and 13 bases lay outside the gene matches. The CDR3 has 14 residues. In DNA, the CDR3 is TGCAGTGCCCAGCGGGGGACACGTTTTAGCGAGCAGTACTTC. It is translated as CSAQRGTRFSEQYF.

The chain combines TRBV6-1 with TRBJ1-6; D not certain. The CDR3 is made up of 15 amino acids. CDR1 and CDR2 from the germline V gene are MNHNS and SASEGT. V gave up 6 bases and J gave up 8 bases, with 17 bases separating them. CDR3 DNA sequence: TGTGCCAGCAGCTTGGACGGGCGGGCGGATTCACCCCTCCACTTT. Its protein is CASSLDGRADSPLHF.

For this clonotype: A read error may explain this, as a much larger clone is one base away. This chain links TRBV9 with TRBJ1-2; tentatively, D is TRBD1 (5 bases). CDR3 length: 15 amino acids. CDR1 and CDR2 from the germline V gene are SGDLS and YYNGEE. V lost 0 bases to trimming and J lost 0 bases, with 9 bases between them. This CDR3 reads CASSVVGGANYGYTF. CDR3 sequence (DNA): TGTGCCAGCAGCGTAGTGGGGGGAGCTAACTATGGCTACACCTTC. Variable domain in full (rest from reference TRBV9 and TRBJ1-2): DSGVTQTPKHLITATGQRVTLRCSPRSGDLSVYWYQQSLDQGLQFLIQYYNGEERAKGNILERFSAQQFPDLHSELNLSSLELGDSALYFCASSVVGGANYGYTFGSGTRLTVV.

This chain links TRBV5-1 with TRBJ2-5, with D maybe TRBD2 (5 bases). V lost 2 bases and J 11 bases, leaving 7 bases between the germline ends. Germline CDR1 and CDR2: SGHRS and YFSETQ. This CDR3 spans 10 amino acids. As DNA, the CDR3 is TGCGCCAGCAGCTTCGGGGAGCAGTACTTC. Translation gives CASSFGEQYF.